The 31 T cell receptor beta chains below were found in one sample sequenced in a study of blood T cell repertoires in COVID-19. Some clones are missing from TCRdb's copy, which holds only in-frame ones; the method was immunoSEQ multiplex PCR. The sample shows about 290,000 clones, approximately 90% of them seen only once. Material: peripheral blood. The receptors here all came from a man aged 35 to 55 with acute or convalescent COVID-19.

The chain carries TRBV2 and TRBJ2-7; D remains ambiguous. This CDR3 comprises 14 residues. Germline assignment: CDR1 SNHLY and CDR2 FYNNEI. Trimming took off 4 bases at V and 6 bases at J, with 16 bases between the two ends. CDR3 sequence: CASSVRPGGGEQYF. In DNA form, the CDR3 reads TGTGCCAGCAGTGTACGCCCCGGCGGTGGCGAGCAGTACTTC.

The CDR3 is CASSQFSTSGGGKYNEQFF. The CDR3 coding sequence is TGTGCCAGCAGCCAGTTCTCGACTAGCGGGGGAGGGAAGTACAATGAGCAGTTCTTC. The V gene is TRBV4-2, the J gene TRBJ2-1; 12 bases agree with TRBD2. CDR1 is LGHNA and CDR2 is YNFKEQ in the germline V gene. V shed 3 bases and J 4 bases; nucleotides not matched to a gene: 13. This CDR3 has 19 residues.

This rearrangement joins TRBV19 to TRBJ1-5; unclear D gene. The germline gives CDR1 LNHDA, CDR2 SQIVND (reference sequence). The CDR3 totals 15 residues. V lost 5 bases to trimming and J lost 4 bases, with 15 bases between them. CDR3 in amino acids: CASSYRAGKNQPQHF. The CDR3 DNA sequence: TGTGCCAGTAGTTACCGGGCGGGTAAAAATCAGCCCCAGCATTTT.

This clone was seen a single time. This chain uses TRBV19 with TRBJ2-2; 8 bases map to TRBD2. The CDR3 has 15 residues. Unmatched junction bases numbered 8, after V lost 5 bases and J lost 6 bases. Germline values: CDR1 LNHDA, CDR2 SQIVND (reference sequence). Here the CDR3 reads CASSPAGGFPGELFF. CDR3 nucleotides: TGTGCCAGTAGTCCTGCGGGGGGATTCCCCGGGGAGCTGTTTTTT.

The rearrangement joins TRBV3-1 (or the pseudogene TRBV3-2) to TRBJ1-1, with no clear D. The CDR3 has 13 residues. In germline, CDR1 is LGHDT, CDR2 YNNKEL (reference sequence). The V end lost 0 bases, the J end lost 10 bases, and 12 bases lay between the germline ends. This CDR3 is CASSQDWANGAFF. The CDR3 nucleotides are TGTGCCAGCAGCCAAGATTGGGCCAATGGAGCTTTCTTT.

This rearrangement joins TRBV5-4 to TRBJ2-7, with 7 bases lining up with TRBD1. The V gene's germline CDR1 is SGHNT and CDR2 YYREEE (reference sequence). J was trimmed by 3 bases and V by 3 bases; bases with no gene match: 6. The CDR3 extends over 14 amino acids. The CDR3 loop is CASSSGTEFYEQYF. The CDR3 DNA is TGTGCCAGCAGCTCGGGGACAGAGTTCTACGAGCAGTACTTC.

The chain recombines TRBV10-3 with TRBJ2-1; D not certain. CDR1 ENHRY and CDR2 SYGVKD come from the germline V gene. This CDR3 spans 13 amino acids. V was pared by 0 bases and J by 7 bases, with 7 bases between. The CDR3: CAISESAVNEQFF. The DNA of the CDR3 is TGTGCCATCAGTGAGTCGGCAGTGAATGAGCAGTTCTTC.

This sequence joins TRBV12-5 and TRBJ1-6, with D hard to call. Per germline, CDR1 LGHNT and CDR2 FRNRAP. The germline V and J ends were trimmed by 9 bases and 0 bases, with 9 bases remaining between them. The CDR3 is 14 residues long. CDR3 residues: CASTVSSYNSPLHF. As DNA, the CDR3 is TGTGCTAGCACGGTTAGCTCCTATAATTCACCCCTCCACTTT.

V gene TRBV10-1 combines with J gene TRBJ2-7, with a weak D call TRBD2 (6 bases). The CDR3 sequence is 11 residues long. Per the germline V gene, CDR1 is WNHNN and CDR2 is SYGVQD (reference sequence). Trimming shortened V by 6 bases and J by 7 bases, and 10 bases separated the two germline ends. CDR3 coding DNA: TGCGCCAGCAGCGGAGGAGGGGAGCAGTACTTC. Translating gives CASSGGGEQYF.

V usage is TRBV2 and J usage is TRBJ1-1; 11 bases fit TRBD1. V shed 0 bases and J 1 base; nucleotides not matched to a gene: 10. The V gene's germline CDR1 is SNHLY and CDR2 FYNNEI. There are 19 residues in the CDR3. CDR3 sequence: CASSEALRGQGAGNTEAFF. CDR3 sequence (DNA): TGTGCCAGCAGTGAAGCGCTTCGAGGACAGGGGGCTGGGAACACTGAAGCTTTCTTT.

In this sample, this clone turned up once. The chain couples TRBV6-1 to TRBJ2-3, with a weak D call TRBD2 (7 bases). Trimming removed 1 base from V and 2 bases from J, with 10 bases in between. The CDR3 spans 15 residues. Germline V gene lookup returns CDR1 MNHNS and CDR2 SASEGT. DNA of the CDR3: TGTGCCAGCAGTGAAGTGGCGGGGGCCACAGATACGCAGTATTTT. Amino acid sequence: CASSEVAGATDTQYF.

V and J are TRBV24-1 and TRBJ1-1, with TRBD1 as a possible D gene (5 bases). Germline V gene sequence: CDR1 KGHDR, CDR2 SFDVKD. V lost 3 bases, J lost 1 base, and 11 bases lay in between. The length of the CDR3 is 15 residues. CDR3 DNA: TGTGCCACCAGTGATGGGGGGGACGGGAACACTGAAGCTTTCTTT. It yields the protein CATSDGGDGNTEAFF.

V usage is TRBV28 and J usage is TRBJ1-3, with unresolved D. This CDR3 has 16 amino acids. V lost 5 bases and J 1 base, leaving 15 bases between the germline ends. Germline V gene sequence: CDR1 MDHEN, CDR2 SYDVKM. The CDR3 reads CASSQMAGSSGNTIYF. The CDR3 bases are TGTGCCAGCAGTCAAATGGCAGGATCGTCTGGAAACACCATATATTTT.

The rearrangement links TRBV6-2 or TRBV6-3 to TRBJ2-2; TRBD1 matches at 7 bases. The CDR3 totals 16 residues. Germline V lookup: CDR1 MNHEY, CDR2 SVGEGT. V shed 3 bases and J 5 bases; nucleotides not matched to a gene: 9. CDR3 amino acids: CASSYRDRKFTGELFF. The CDR3 DNA reads TGTGCCAGCAGTTATCGGGACAGAAAGTTTACCGGGGAGCTGTTTTTT.

The rearrangement uses TRBV2 and TRBJ2-3, with D maybe TRBD1 (6 bases). Germline loops: CDR1 SNHLY, CDR2 FYNNEI. Trimming took 7 bases from V and 0 from J, leaving 11 bases between them. The CDR3 is made up of 14 amino acids. CDR3 region: CASKDSHSTDTQYF. The CDR3 DNA sequence: TGTGCCAGCAAGGACAGCCATAGCACAGATACGCAGTATTTT.

The rearrangement links TRBV10-3 to TRBJ1-1, with 10 bases lining up with TRBD1. The junction had 3 bases not matched to a gene; V was cut back by 9 bases and J by 5 bases. Per the germline V gene, CDR1 is ENHRY and CDR2 is SYGVKD. The length of the CDR3 is 12 residues. This CDR3 is CAIGTGETEAFF. In DNA form, the CDR3 reads TGTGCCATAGGGACAGGGGAAACTGAAGCTTTCTTT.

V usage is TRBV6-5 and J usage is TRBJ1-2; maybe TRBD1 (5 bases). The CDR3 totals 13 residues. V was shortened by 6 bases and J by 4 bases, with 12 bases between the two germline ends. In germline, CDR1 is MNHEY, CDR2 SVGAGI. DNA of the CDR3: TGTGCCAGCAGGACAGACGGTACCTATGGCTACACCTTC. Its translation is CASRTDGTYGYTF.

The chain links TRBV28 to TRBJ1-6, with unresolved D. The V end was cut by 5 bases, the J end by 6 bases, with 8 bases between. Germline CDR1 is MDHEN and CDR2 is SYDVKM. CDR3 length equals 13 residues. CDR3 DNA sequence: TGTGCCAGCAGTCAGATTCTTAATTCACCCCTCCACTTT. Its translation is CASSQILNSPLHF.

The rearrangement joins TRBV10-3 to TRBJ2-3; 9 nucleotides align to TRBD2. The trim removed 6 bases at V and 2 bases at J, leaving 6 bases unmatched. The CDR3 runs 15 residues. CDR1 ENHRY and CDR2 SYGVKD come from the germline V gene. In DNA, the CDR3 is TGTGCCATCAGCCCGGGACTAGCAATCACAGATACGCAGTATTTT. Encoded protein: CAISPGLAITDTQYF.

The chain is built from TRBV27 and TRBJ1-1; D ambiguous. Germline loops: CDR1 MNHEY, CDR2 SMNVEV (reference sequence). The CDR3 is 13 amino acids. V dropped 6 bases and J dropped 1 base, with 9 bases sitting between them. The CDR3 DNA reads as TGTGCCAGCAGCGAACAGAGGAACACTGAAGCTTTCTTT. It codes for CASSEQRNTEAFF.

The chain employs TRBV7-2 and TRBJ2-7; possible D gene TRBD1, 6 bases. This CDR3 is 13 amino acids long. V was clipped by 1 base and J by 6 bases, with 10 bases between them. CDR1 SGHTA and CDR2 FQGNSA come from the germline V gene. The DNA of the CDR3 is TGTGCCAGCAGCTTAGACAGGGATGGCGAGCAGTACTTC. The encoded protein is CASSLDRDGEQYF.

The chain recombines TRBV11-2 with TRBJ2-2, with 10 bases fitting TRBD1. This CDR3 contains 18 residues. J lost 5 bases, V lost 6 bases, and 15 bases had no gene match. In germline, CDR1 is SGHAT, CDR2 FQNNGV. CDR3 sequence reads: CASRGQGGRTGGTGELFF. Written as DNA, the CDR3 is TGTGCCAGCAGAGGACAGGGGGGGAGAACTGGAGGGACCGGGGAGCTGTTTTTT.

This chain uses TRBV6-6 with TRBJ1-1; 7 nucleotides line up with TRBD1. CDR1 is MNHNY, CDR2 SVGAGI, per germline (reference sequence). J was trimmed by 0 bases and V by 6 bases; bases with no gene match: 4. This CDR3 region has 14 residues. The CDR3, as DNA: TGTGCCAGCAGCCCGGACAGGTTGAACACTGAAGCTTTCTTT. Its translation is CASSPDRLNTEAFF.

V and J are TRBV6-5 and TRBJ1-3, with a weak D call TRBD1 (5 bases). V shed 11 bases and J shed 2 bases, with 16 bases lying between them. The CDR3 contains 14 residues. Looked up from germline, CDR1 is MNHEY and CDR2 is SVGAGI. CDR3 nucleotide sequence: TGTGCCTCCAAAGGGGAACTTCCTGGAAACACCATATATTTT. This codes for CASKGELPGNTIYF.

The chain carries TRBV19 and TRBJ1-2, with TRBD1 matching over 7 bases. Germline assignment: CDR1 LNHDA and CDR2 SQIVND (reference sequence). J gave up 4 bases and V 4 bases, and 9 bases lay outside the gene matches. CDR3 length: 15 residues. This CDR3 is CASSTLPGQRYGYTF. The CDR3 DNA reads TGTGCCAGTAGTACGTTACCGGGACAGCGCTATGGCTACACCTTC.

This chain links TRBV10-3 with TRBJ1-2, with D possibly TRBD1 on 5 matching bases. Trimming removed 3 bases from V and 5 bases from J, with 22 bases in between. The germline gives CDR1 ENHRY, CDR2 SYGVKD. The CDR3 extends over 17 amino acids. For the CDR3, the DNA is TGTGCCATCAGTGATTGGGGGGGTTGGCCCCGAGCTTATGGCTACACCTTC. Its protein product is CAISDWGGWPRAYGYTF.

V is TRBV5-1 and J is TRBJ2-2; TRBD1 is a possible D gene (5 bases). V lost 0 bases and J lost 0, with 9 bases in between. Germline V lookup: CDR1 SGHRS, CDR2 YFSETQ. The CDR3 is 16 amino acids. The CDR3 DNA reads TGCGCCAGCAGCTTGGCGACAGACGCGAACACCGGGGAGCTGTTTTTT. Translation gives CASSLATDANTGELFF.

The chain combines TRBV19 with TRBJ2-5; tentatively, D is TRBD1 (6 bases). V lost 10 bases and J 1 base, leaving 13 bases between the germline ends. This CDR3 contains 13 residues. Germline CDR1 LNHDA, CDR2 SQIVND (reference sequence). CDR3 region: CATLQGLQETQYF. The CDR3 coding sequence is TGTGCCACCCTCCAGGGGCTCCAAGAGACCCAGTACTTC.

The genes are TRBV9 and TRBJ1-4, with D unclear. The CDR3 runs to 13 residues. The ends were cut back, 0 bases at V and 6 bases at J, with 6 bases in the middle. Germline assignment: CDR1 SGDLS and CDR2 YYNGEE. CDR3 DNA: TGTGCCAGCAGCGTAGGCGGTCATGAAAAACTGTTTTTT. Amino acids: CASSVGGHEKLFF.

This chain joins TRBV6-5 and TRBJ2-7; possible D gene TRBD1, 5 bases. Germline V gives CDR1 MNHEY, CDR2 SVGAGI. Trimming pared 6 bases from V and 0 bases from J, leaving 15 bases between. CDR3 length: 15 amino acids. CDR3: CASRLSYQGSYEQYF. The CDR3 DNA reads TGTGCCAGCAGGTTAAGTTATCAGGGCTCCTACGAGCAGTACTTC.

J is TRBJ2-7 and V is TRBV7-2; D possibly corresponds to TRBD1 (6 bases). The CDR3 loop spans 15 amino acids. Trimming removed 5 bases at V and 4 bases at J, with 18 bases between. Germline loops: CDR1 SGHTA, CDR2 FQGNSA. The CDR3, as DNA: TGTGCCAGCAGCCCCCAGGGGATGACAGAGTACGAGCAGTACTTC. Translating it yields CASSPQGMTEYEQYF.